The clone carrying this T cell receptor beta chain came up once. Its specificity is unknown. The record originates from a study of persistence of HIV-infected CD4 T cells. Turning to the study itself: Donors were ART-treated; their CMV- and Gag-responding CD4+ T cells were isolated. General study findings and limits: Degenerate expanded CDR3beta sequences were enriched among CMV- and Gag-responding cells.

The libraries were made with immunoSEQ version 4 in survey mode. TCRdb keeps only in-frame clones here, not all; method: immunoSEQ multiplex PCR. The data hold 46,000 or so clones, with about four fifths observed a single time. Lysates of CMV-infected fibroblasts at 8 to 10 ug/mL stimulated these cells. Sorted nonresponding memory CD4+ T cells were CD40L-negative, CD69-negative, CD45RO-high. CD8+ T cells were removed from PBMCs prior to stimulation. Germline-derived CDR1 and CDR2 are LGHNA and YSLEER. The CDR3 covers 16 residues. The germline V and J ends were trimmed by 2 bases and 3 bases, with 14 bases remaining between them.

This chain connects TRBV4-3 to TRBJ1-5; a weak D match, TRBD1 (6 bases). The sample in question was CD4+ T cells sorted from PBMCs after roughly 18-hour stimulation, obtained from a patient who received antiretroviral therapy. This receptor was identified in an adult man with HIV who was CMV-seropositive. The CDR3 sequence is CASSQSGTPSNQPQHF. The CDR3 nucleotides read TGCGCCAGCAGCCAATCCGGGACACCTTCCAATCAGCCCCAGCATTTT.